The present T cell receptor beta chain was sequenced within a study of beta chain features in type 1 diabetes. General observations from the study: The naive, central memory and Treg TCRB repertoires showed an apparent similarity that was greater among patients than among healthy donors.

Sorted CD4+ subsets: naive, central memory, regulatory, stem cell-like memory (CD45RO/CCR7/CD25/CD127/CD95/CD27 panel). Per germline, CDR1 LGHNA and CDR2 YNFKEQ. The V gene lost 2 bases and the J gene lost 3 bases, with 10 bases spanning the gap. The CDR3 totals 14 residues. Every bit of the isolated RNA underwent reverse transcription, so sequencing read expressed TCRB transcripts. TCRdb's table, derived via immunoSEQ multiplex PCR, lists solely in-frame clones and lacks some. The sample includes about 40,000 clones, 49% of them seen just once. Points on this clone: Its target is not known.

Sequencing was performed on central memory CD4+ T cells from blood. The chain carries TRBV4-2 and TRBJ2-5; possibly TRBD1 for D (5 bases). The TCR comes from a woman in her late teens or twenties in good health. CDR3 in amino acids: CASSQFLTEETQYF. The CDR3 DNA follows: TGTGCCAGCAGCCAATTCCTGACAGAAGAGACCCAGTACTTC.